This T cell receptor (beta chain) was captured in a study of metastatic and nonmetastatic thyroid tumors. Across the whole study: Repertoires were compared across blood and tumor or nodule tissue from malignant and benign thyroid patients. Study-level results: For both blood and tumor, malignant thyroid tumors reportedly showed significantly higher TCR beta diversity than benign nodules did.

V shed 2 bases, J shed 7 bases, and the junction held 1 base outside the gene matches. Per germline, CDR1 SNHLY and CDR2 FYNNEI. The CDR3 contains 14 residues. Per the study methods: CDR3 differences across clinicopathological groups were used to build a distant-metastasis classifier for papillary thyroid cancer. TCRdb re-clonotyped the PCR reads through MiXCR. The V and J calls were determined by TCRdb, not by the authors. This table holds some 28,000 clones, more than 20% found once. Patients underwent thyroid surgery, and none had received any treatment before it. In its sample, this clone ranks as medium-sized. What it recognizes is unknown.

V usage is TRBV2 and J usage is TRBJ1-6, with 8 positions matching TRBD1. The sample was blood. The receptor was isolated from a female donor with papillary thyroid cancer or a benign thyroid nodule (not recorded which). Some clones in this sample may be carry-over from other donors' samples. The CDR3 spells CASSERQGNSPLHF. Here the CDR3 DNA reads TGTGCCAGCAGTGAAAGACAGGGGAATTCACCCCTCCACTTT. The full variable domain, rest sourced from reference TRBV2 and TRBJ1-6, is EPEVTQTPSHQVTQMGQEVILRCVPISNHLYFYWYRQILGQKVEFLVSFYNNEISEKSEIFDDQFSVERPDGSNFTLKIRSTKLEDSAMYFCASSERQGNSPLHFGNGTRLTVT.